One sample yielded the 23 T cell receptor beta chains listed below, sequenced in a study of cytomegalovirus exposure and HLA in healthy donors. PCR used 60 Vbeta primers and 13 Jbeta primers. Sequenced by immunoSEQ multiplex PCR; TCRdb stores in-frame clones only, minus some. The table includes about 110,000 clones, 80% detected once. The sample taken for sequencing was PBMCs. All receptors come from a young man in good health and CMV-seropositive.

The chain is built from TRBV7-8 and TRBJ2-3, with D perhaps matching TRBD2 (5 bases). The CDR3 sequence is 16 residues long. CDR1 is SGHVS, CDR2 FQNEAQ, per germline. V was pared by 4 bases and J by 2 bases, with 16 bases between. CDR3 in amino acids: CASSSAGRGFTDTQYF. CDR3 in DNA: TGTGCCAGCAGCTCCGCCGGTCGGGGTTTCACAGATACGCAGTATTTT. The full variable domain, in which reference TRBV7-8 and TRBJ2-3 provide the parts outside the CDR3, is GAGVSQSPRYKVAKRGQDVALRCDPISGHVSLFWYQQALGQGPEFLTYFQNEAQLDKSGLPSDRFFAERPEGSVSTLKIQRTQQEDSAVYLCASSSAGRGFTDTQYFGPGTRLTVL.

CDR3 coding DNA: TGTGCCAGCAGCTTACAGGGGATGGGTGAAGCTTTCTTT. It codes for CASSLQGMGEAFF. The chain combines TRBV5-6 with TRBJ1-1, with 7 bases aligning to TRBD1. J lost 7 bases, V lost 2 bases, and 5 bases had no gene match. This CDR3 spans 13 amino acids. Germline CDR1 and CDR2: SGHDT and YYEEEE.

V is TRBV9 and J is TRBJ2-3, with D possibly TRBD2 on 5 matching bases. Germline V gene data show CDR1 as SGDLS and CDR2 as YYNGEE. V was clipped by 4 bases and J by 2 bases, with 11 bases between them. The CDR3 is 14 residues long. In nucleotides, the CDR3 is TGTGCCAGCAGCTTCGAGCGGCACACAGATACGCAGTATTTT. Translating gives CASSFERHTDTQYF.

V is TRBV28 and J is TRBJ2-3; 9 nucleotides line up with TRBD2. The germline V gene encodes CDR1 MDHEN and CDR2 SYDVKM. The CDR3 is made up of 15 amino acids. The trim removed 5 bases at V and 1 base at J, leaving 4 bases unmatched. In nucleotides, the CDR3 is TGTGCCAGCAGTGCAGCGGGGGGCGGCACAGATACGCAGTATTTT. It codes for CASSAAGGGTDTQYF.

CDR3 sequence (DNA): TGTGCCAGCAGCTTTCAACGCACAGGGCCCACTGAAGCTTTCTTT. Its translation: CASSFQRTGPTEAFF. The chain carries TRBV7-9 and TRBJ1-1; possibly TRBD1 for D (6 bases). The CDR3 contains 15 residues. V was clipped by 3 bases and J by 4 bases, with 15 bases between them. Looked up from germline, CDR1 is SEHNR and CDR2 is FQNEAQ (reference sequence).

This clone was recorded once. As DNA, the CDR3 is TGTGCCAGCAGTTTAGCGGGGGGACCAGCAGATACGCAGTATTTT. Protein product: CASSLAGGPADTQYF. V gene TRBV27 combines with J gene TRBJ2-3, with 8 positions matching TRBD2. The junction had 5 bases not matched to a gene; V was cut back by 2 bases and J by 4 bases. Germline CDR1 reads MNHEY; CDR2 reads SMNVEV (reference sequence). The CDR3 consists of 15 residues.

CDR3 sequence reads: CASSSGQNNSPLHF. As DNA, the CDR3 is TGTGCCAGCAGCTCGGGACAGAATAATTCACCCCTCCACTTT. J is TRBJ1-6 and V is TRBV7-8; TRBD1 matches at 7 bases. Germline lookup yields CDR1 SGHVS and CDR2 FQNEAQ. J was trimmed by 5 bases and V by 4 bases; bases with no gene match: 2. This CDR3 comprises 14 residues.

The J gene is TRBJ1-4, the V gene TRBV7-8; 8 positions match TRBD1. V trimming: 5 bases; J trimming: 8 bases; junction bases outside the gene matches: 19. Germline assignment: CDR1 SGHVS and CDR2 FQNEAQ. The CDR3 contains 18 residues. CDR3 coding DNA: TGTGCCAGCAGCGAGGGACAGGTTAAGTATAGTAGAGAAGAAAAACTGTTTTTT. Protein: CASSEGQVKYSREEKLFF.

This clone was detected only once. This chain connects TRBV4-1 to TRBJ2-2; unclear D gene. Germline V CDR1 and CDR2: MGHRA, YSYEKL. This CDR3 has 15 amino acids. V was trimmed by 0 bases and J by 0 bases, leaving 5 bases between them. The chain's CDR3 is CASSQEGANTGELFF. The CDR3 region has the DNA TGCGCCAGCAGCCAAGAGGGCGCGAACACCGGGGAGCTGTTTTTT.

This clone was recorded many times. This chain joins TRBV5-1 and TRBJ2-7, with 7 bases lining up with TRBD2. Trimming at V came to 3 bases and at J to 5 bases, leaving 8 bases not matched to a gene. The CDR3 consists of 14 residues. Germline V CDR1 and CDR2: SGHRS, YFSETQ. The CDR3 is CASSWGTGRNEQYF. The CDR3 coding sequence is TGCGCCAGCAGCTGGGGGACCGGGAGGAACGAGCAGTACTTC.

The chain employs TRBV5-4 and TRBJ1-1, with a tentative D call TRBD1 (5 bases). V was pared by 4 bases and J by 0 bases, with 13 bases between. The CDR3 loop spans 15 amino acids. Germline lookup yields CDR1 SGHNT and CDR2 YYREEE (reference sequence). CDR3 region: CASSHNRQMNTEAFF. The CDR3 DNA follows: TGTGCCAGCAGCCATAACCGACAGATGAACACTGAAGCTTTCTTT.

This rearrangement joins TRBV6-1 to TRBJ1-2, with D hard to call. There are 12 residues in the CDR3. Germline loops: CDR1 MNHNS, CDR2 SASEGT. Trimming removed 6 bases at V and 2 bases at J, with 7 bases between. This CDR3 is CASSQSNYGYTF. CDR3 in DNA: TGTGCCAGCAGCCAGTCCAACTATGGCTACACCTTC.

This chain uses TRBV27 with TRBJ2-1, with a possible D match to TRBD2 (5 bases). Germline V gene lookup returns CDR1 MNHEY and CDR2 SMNVEV (reference sequence). Trimming removed 5 bases from V and 7 bases from J, with 15 bases in between. This CDR3 is 14 amino acids long. For the CDR3, the DNA is TGTGCCAGCAGTCCCCCCACGGGGTATAATGAGCAGTTCTTC. Translation: CASSPPTGYNEQFF.

The chain carries TRBV6-1 and TRBJ1-3, with a weak D call TRBD1 (5 bases). CDR1 MNHNS and CDR2 SASEGT come from the germline V gene. The V end was cut by 6 bases, the J end by 3 bases, with 15 bases between. There are 15 residues in the CDR3. The CDR3 reads CASRANQGYGNTIYF. The CDR3 DNA reads TGTGCCAGCAGAGCTAACCAGGGTTATGGAAACACCATATATTTT.

The chain joins TRBV5-6 to TRBJ1-2; 8 nucleotides align to TRBD1. The CDR3 length is 15 residues. Germline V gene data show CDR1 as SGHDT and CDR2 as YYEEEE. V dropped 1 base and J dropped 7; count of bases not matched to a gene: 9. The chain's CDR3 is CASSLLSSGGSGYTF. The CDR3 coding sequence is TGTGCCAGCAGCTTGTTATCGTCAGGGGGCTCTGGCTACACCTTC.

The V gene is TRBV6-1, the J gene TRBJ2-2; perhaps TRBD1 as D (5 bases). V was cut by 2 bases and J by 2 bases, with 6 bases left in between. The CDR3 spans 14 residues. Germline V CDR1 and CDR2: MNHNS, SASEGT. Written as DNA, the CDR3 is TGTGCCAGCAGTGAACAGGGTAACACCGGGGAGCTGTTTTTT. As protein: CASSEQGNTGELFF.

This rearrangement joins TRBV9 to TRBJ1-1; 8 nucleotides match TRBD1. Losses at the gene ends were 2 bases for V and 3 bases for J; bases not matched to a gene: 3. This CDR3 has 14 amino acids. Germline V gene lookup returns CDR1 SGDLS and CDR2 YYNGEE. The CDR3 spells CASSVNRGDTEAFF. In DNA form, the CDR3 reads TGTGCCAGCAGCGTGAACAGGGGGGACACTGAAGCTTTCTTT.

Written as DNA, the CDR3 is TGCGCCAGCAGTTCCTACCCCGGTGGAAACACCATATATTTT. Protein sequence: CASSSYPGGNTIYF. This chain uses TRBV5-1 with TRBJ1-3; D unclear. The V end lost 5 bases, the J end lost 3 bases, and 12 bases lay between the germline ends. The CDR3 loop spans 14 amino acids. Germline V gene lookup returns CDR1 SGHRS and CDR2 YFSETQ.

This chain uses TRBV4-3 with TRBJ1-2; 12 bases align to TRBD1. The CDR3 is 14 residues long. Germline lookup yields CDR1 LGHNA and CDR2 YSLEER. V lost 4 bases and J lost 5; bases outside the gene matches: 2. CDR3 in DNA: TGCGCCAGCAGCCCGGGACAGGGGGCATATGGCTACACCTTC. As protein: CASSPGQGAYGYTF.

The J gene is TRBJ1-5, the V gene TRBV14, with D possibly being TRBD1 (5 bases). V gave up 0 bases and J gave up 7 bases, with 7 bases separating them. There are 13 residues in the CDR3. Germline V gives CDR1 SGHDN, CDR2 FVKESK. This chain's CDR3 is CASSQDGAQPQHF. Here the CDR3 DNA reads TGTGCCAGCAGCCAAGATGGGGCCCAGCCCCAGCATTTT.

This clone was observed a few times. The rearrangement uses TRBV4-3 and TRBJ1-4; a possible D gene is TRBD1 (5 bases). This CDR3 spans 15 amino acids. Germline CDR1 LGHNA, CDR2 YSLEER. The V and J ends lost 4 bases and 2 bases respectively, with 11 bases between them. Here the CDR3 reads CASSRQGGTNEKLFF. CDR3 in DNA: TGCGCCAGCAGCCGGCAGGGTGGGACTAATGAAAAACTGTTTTTT.

CDR3 bases: TGTGCCAGCAGCCCAGCGAGGGACTCTGGAAACACCATATATTTT. Translating gives CASSPARDSGNTIYF. This chain joins TRBV6-5 and TRBJ1-3; D remains ambiguous. The CDR3 extends over 15 amino acids. Deletions cut 6 bases from V and 0 bases from J, with 12 bases between. Germline V gene data show CDR1 as MNHEY and CDR2 as SVGAGI.

This chain joins TRBV10-3 and TRBJ2-7; 10 nucleotides match TRBD1. Germline CDR1 reads ENHRY; CDR2 reads SYGVKD. The CDR3 spans 13 residues. J gave up 5 bases and V 7 bases, and 5 bases lay outside the gene matches. CDR3 in amino acids: CAIKGTGANEQYF. In nucleotides, the CDR3 is TGTGCCATCAAGGGGACAGGGGCCAACGAGCAGTACTTC.